This T cell receptor (beta chain) was identified during a study of T cell changes during pregnancy in multiple sclerosis (dated by TCRdb to about 2019). The study in broad terms: In women with multiple sclerosis, the researchers looked at how the T cell repertoire shifted as pregnancy progressed.

Per the germline V gene (reference sequence), MNHEY is the CDR1 and SMNVEV is the CDR2. The CDR3 contains 16 residues, cysteine and phenylalanine counted. The library was obtained by the immunoSEQ multiplex PCR assay. TCRdb holds this immuneACCESS table with in-frame rearrangements only. Some clones are missing; in checked studies, unresolved V genes explain under half, and the rest has no known cause. This sample comprises more than 85,000 clones, around nine tenths of them detected only once. 1% to 1.5% of the sample belongs to the ten largest clones. A word on this clone: No antigen is known for it. The DNA is omitted, as the CDR3 cannot be located on it reliably, and the CDR3 follows TCRdb's listing.

Material: peripheral blood, obtained in the second trimester of pregnancy. The chain links TRBV27 with TRBJ2-3; no DNA check was done on the table's D call, TRBD1. The receptor's source is a female donor with multiple sclerosis, enrolled in a pregnancy study. The CDR3 amino acid sequence is: CASSSSLAVGEDTQYF.